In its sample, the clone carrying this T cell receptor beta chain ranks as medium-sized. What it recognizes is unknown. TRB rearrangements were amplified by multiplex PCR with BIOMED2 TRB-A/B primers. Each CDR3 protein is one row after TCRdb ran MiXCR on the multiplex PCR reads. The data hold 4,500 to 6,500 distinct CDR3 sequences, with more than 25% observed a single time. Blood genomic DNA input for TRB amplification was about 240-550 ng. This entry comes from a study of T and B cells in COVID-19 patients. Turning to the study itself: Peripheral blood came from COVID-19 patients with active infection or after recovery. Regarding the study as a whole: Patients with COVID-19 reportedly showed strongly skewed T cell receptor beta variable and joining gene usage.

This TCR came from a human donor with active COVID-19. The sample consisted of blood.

CDR3 region: CASSSDRSSYEQYF. The CDR3 DNA is TGTGCCAGCAGTTCTGACAGGAGCTCCTACGAGCAGTACTTC. This chain joins TRBV6-5 and TRBJ2-7; a weak D match, TRBD1 (6 bases). The germline V gene encodes CDR1 MNHEY and CDR2 SVGAGI. The V and J ends lost 4 bases and 0 bases respectively, with 10 bases between them. The CDR3 covers 14 residues.